The 8 T cell receptor beta chains in this list originate from one sample, sequenced in a study of shared clonotypes between healthy human individuals. Profiled with immunoSEQ multiplex PCR; TCRdb holds only in-frame clones, not every one. This sample carries around 650,000 clones, 95% to 96% of them seen once, and the ten largest clones take about 0.12%. Terminally differentiated effector memory CD45RA+ cells were left out of the naive CD8 fraction, which was CD45RO-negative and positively selected for CCR7. The sample was naive CD8+ T cells sorted from blood. These receptors were collected from a woman in her thirties in good health.

This chain's CDR3 is CASKPGHLAGYGYTF. CDR3 coding DNA: TGCGCCAGCAAACCGGGACACCTAGCCGGGTATGGCTACACCTTC. The chain recombines TRBV4-1 with TRBJ1-2, with D possibly TRBD1 on 6 matching bases. The CDR3 length is 15 residues. Trimming left V 7 bases short and J 5 bases short, with 20 bases between. The germline V gene has CDR1 MGHRA and CDR2 YSYEKL.

This chain links TRBV28 with TRBJ2-1, with 8 nucleotides matching TRBD2. Looked up from germline, CDR1 is MDHEN and CDR2 is SYDVKM. The J segment lost 4 bases and the V segment lost 3 bases, leaving 8 bases of the junction unmatched. The CDR3 spans 16 residues. CDR3 residues: CASSLSAGTSYNEQFF. The CDR3 region has the DNA TGTGCCAGCAGTTTGTCCGCGGGGACTAGTTACAATGAGCAGTTCTTC.

The chain uses TRBV5-5 and TRBJ2-7; 7 positions agree with TRBD2. Germline values: CDR1 SGHKS, CDR2 YYEKEE (reference sequence). The length of the CDR3 is 16 residues. V trimming: 0 bases; J trimming: 3 bases; junction bases outside the gene matches: 9. The CDR3 DNA reads as TGTGCCAGCAGCTTGGCGGGAGCGGGGTACGACTACGAGCAGTACTTC. Encoded protein: CASSLAGAGYDYEQYF. The full variable domain, its missing parts supplied by reference TRBV5-5 and TRBJ2-7, is DAGVTQSPTHLIKTRGQQVTLRCSPISGHKSVSWYQQVLGQGPQFIFQYYEKEERGRGNFPDRFSARQFPNYSSELNVNALLLGDSALYLCASSLAGAGYDYEQYFGPGTRLTVT.

The chain is built from TRBV7-6 and TRBJ1-5; D remains ambiguous. CDR1 and CDR2 (germline): SGHVS, FNYEAQ. Deletions cut 5 bases from V and 5 bases from J, with 19 bases between. The CDR3 contains 16 residues. The CDR3 sequence is CASSPSTGSPDQPQHF. The CDR3 DNA is TGTGCCAGCAGCCCTTCGACGGGCTCACCCGATCAGCCCCAGCATTTT.

This chain connects TRBV11-2 to TRBJ2-7, with D perhaps TRBD2 (6 bases). Germline V gene sequence: CDR1 SGHAT, CDR2 FQNNGV. The V and J ends lost 5 bases and 3 bases respectively, with 17 bases between them. This CDR3 has 15 amino acids. CDR3 nucleotide sequence: TGTGCCAGCAGCCCCTTCGGGCGGGGAATCTACGAGCAGTACTTC. As protein: CASSPFGRGIYEQYF.

V is TRBV19 and J is TRBJ2-1; D remains ambiguous. Trimming took off 0 bases at V and 5 bases at J, with 8 bases between the two ends. Germline V gives CDR1 LNHDA, CDR2 SQIVND (reference sequence). The CDR3 is 14 residues long. The CDR3 protein is CASSIEGANNEQFF. The CDR3 DNA reads TGTGCCAGTAGTATAGAAGGAGCGAACAATGAGCAGTTCTTC.

The J gene is TRBJ2-1, the V gene TRBV29-1; 7 bases match TRBD1. CDR1 and CDR2 (germline): SQVTM, ANQGSEA. The CDR3 covers 14 residues. The trim removed 6 bases at V and 5 bases at J, leaving 10 bases unmatched. The DNA for the CDR3 is TGCAGCGTACAGGGACAGACTACCCACAATGAGCAGTTCTTC. Translation: CSVQGQTTHNEQFF.

V and J are TRBV7-9 and TRBJ1-1; no clear D gene. V shed 5 bases and J shed 0 bases, with 7 bases lying between them. CDR1 and CDR2 from the germline V gene are SEHNR and FQNEAQ (reference sequence). The CDR3 is 13 residues long. This chain's CDR3 is CASSGDVNTEAFF. The CDR3 nucleotides are TGTGCCAGCAGCGGAGACGTGAACACTGAAGCTTTCTTT.